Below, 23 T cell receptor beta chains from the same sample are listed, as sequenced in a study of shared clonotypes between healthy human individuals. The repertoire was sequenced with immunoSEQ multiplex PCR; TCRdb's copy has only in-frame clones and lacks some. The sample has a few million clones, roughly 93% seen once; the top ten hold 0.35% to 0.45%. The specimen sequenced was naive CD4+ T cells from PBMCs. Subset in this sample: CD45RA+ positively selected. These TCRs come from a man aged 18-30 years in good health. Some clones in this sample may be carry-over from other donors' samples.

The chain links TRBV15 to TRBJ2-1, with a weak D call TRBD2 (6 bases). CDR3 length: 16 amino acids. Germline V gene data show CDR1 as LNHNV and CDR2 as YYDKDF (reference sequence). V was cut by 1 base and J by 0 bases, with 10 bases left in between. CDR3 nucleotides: TGTGCCACCAGCAGAGTATTGGGGGGCTCCTACAATGAGCAGTTCTTC. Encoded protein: CATSRVLGGSYNEQFF.

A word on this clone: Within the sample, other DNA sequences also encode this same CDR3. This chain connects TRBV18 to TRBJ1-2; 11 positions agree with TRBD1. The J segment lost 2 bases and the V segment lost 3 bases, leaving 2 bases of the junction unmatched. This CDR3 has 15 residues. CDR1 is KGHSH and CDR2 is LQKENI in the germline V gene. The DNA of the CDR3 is TGTGCCAGCTCACCGGGACAGGGGGTAAACTATGGCTACACCTTC. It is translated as CASSPGQGVNYGYTF.

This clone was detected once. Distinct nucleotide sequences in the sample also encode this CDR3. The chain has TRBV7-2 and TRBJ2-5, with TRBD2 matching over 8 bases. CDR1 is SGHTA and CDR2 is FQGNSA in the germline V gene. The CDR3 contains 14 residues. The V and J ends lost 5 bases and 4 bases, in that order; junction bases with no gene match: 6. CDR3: CASSPGLASETQYF. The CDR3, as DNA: TGTGCCAGCAGCCCTGGACTAGCCTCAGAGACCCAGTACTTC.

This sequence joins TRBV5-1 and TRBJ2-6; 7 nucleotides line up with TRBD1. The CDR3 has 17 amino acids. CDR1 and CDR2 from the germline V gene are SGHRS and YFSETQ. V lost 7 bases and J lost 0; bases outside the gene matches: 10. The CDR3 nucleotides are TGCGCCAGCGGAGCCGGGACAGCGAGCTCTGGGGCCAACGTCCTGACTTTC. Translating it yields CASGAGTASSGANVLTF.

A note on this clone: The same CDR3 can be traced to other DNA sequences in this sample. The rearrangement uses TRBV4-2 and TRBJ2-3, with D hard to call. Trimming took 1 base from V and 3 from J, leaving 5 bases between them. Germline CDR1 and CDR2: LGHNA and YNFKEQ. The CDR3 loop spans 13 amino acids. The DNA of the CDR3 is TGTGCCAGCAGCCAAGCAAGGACAGATACGCAGTATTTT. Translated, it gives CASSQARTDTQYF.

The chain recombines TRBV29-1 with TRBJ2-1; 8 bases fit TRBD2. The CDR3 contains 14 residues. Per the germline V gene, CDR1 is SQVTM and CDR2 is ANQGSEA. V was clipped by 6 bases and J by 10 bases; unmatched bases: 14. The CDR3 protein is CSVYQTGGQVEQFF. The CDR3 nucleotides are TGCAGCGTATACCAGACGGGGGGGCAGGTAGAGCAGTTCTTC.

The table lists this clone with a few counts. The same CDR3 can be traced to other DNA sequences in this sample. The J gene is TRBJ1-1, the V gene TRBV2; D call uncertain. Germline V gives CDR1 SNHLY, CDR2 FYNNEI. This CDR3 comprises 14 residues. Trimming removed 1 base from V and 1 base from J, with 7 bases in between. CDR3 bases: TGTGCCAGCAGTGAAGGACACGAGAACACTGAAGCTTTCTTT. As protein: CASSEGHENTEAFF.

The CDR3 loop reads CASSFSGPETQYF. The CDR3 nucleotides read TGTGCCAGCAGCTTTTCGGGCCCAGAGACCCAGTACTTC. The chain links TRBV7-8 to TRBJ2-5, with no clear D. The CDR3 spans 13 residues. Between the trimmed V and J ends, which lost 3 bases and 4 bases, there was a span of 9 bases. In germline, CDR1 is SGHVS, CDR2 FQNEAQ.

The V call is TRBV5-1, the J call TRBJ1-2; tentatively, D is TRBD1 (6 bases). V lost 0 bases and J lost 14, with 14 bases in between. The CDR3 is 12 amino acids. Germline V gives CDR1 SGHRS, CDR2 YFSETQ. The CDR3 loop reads CASSLEGGAGTF. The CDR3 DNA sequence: TGCGCCAGCAGCTTGGAAGGGGGGGCCGGGACCTTC.

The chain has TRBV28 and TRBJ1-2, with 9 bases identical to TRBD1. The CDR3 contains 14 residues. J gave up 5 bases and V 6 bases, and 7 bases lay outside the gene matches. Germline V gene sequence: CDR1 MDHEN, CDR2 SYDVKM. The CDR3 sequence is CASRGTGSQYGYTF. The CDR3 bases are TGTGCCAGCAGGGGGACAGGGTCCCAGTATGGCTACACCTTC.

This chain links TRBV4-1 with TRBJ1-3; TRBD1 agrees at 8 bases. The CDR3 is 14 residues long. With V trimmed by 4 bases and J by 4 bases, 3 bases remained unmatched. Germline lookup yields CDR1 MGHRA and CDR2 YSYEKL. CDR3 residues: CASSPRGLGNTIYF. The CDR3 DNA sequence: TGCGCCAGCAGCCCCAGGGGGCTCGGAAACACCATATATTTT.

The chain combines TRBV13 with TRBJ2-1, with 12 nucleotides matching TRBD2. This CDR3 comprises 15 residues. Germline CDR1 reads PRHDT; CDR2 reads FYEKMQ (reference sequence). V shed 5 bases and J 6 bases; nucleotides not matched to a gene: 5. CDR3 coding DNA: TGTGCCAGCAGCGCACCTAGCGGGAGGGCCAATGAGCAGTTCTTC. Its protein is CASSAPSGRANEQFF.

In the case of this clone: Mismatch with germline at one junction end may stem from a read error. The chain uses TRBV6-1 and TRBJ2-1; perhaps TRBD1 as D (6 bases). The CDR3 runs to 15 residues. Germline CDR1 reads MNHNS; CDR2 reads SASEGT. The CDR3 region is CAISRTAFSYNEQFF. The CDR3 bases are TGTGCCATCAGTCGGACAGCCTTCTCCTACAATGAGCAGTTCTTC.

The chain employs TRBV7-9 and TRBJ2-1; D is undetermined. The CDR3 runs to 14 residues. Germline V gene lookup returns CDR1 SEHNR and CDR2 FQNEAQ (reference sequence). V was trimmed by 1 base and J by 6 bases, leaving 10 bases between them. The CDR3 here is CASSLEGWRNEQFF. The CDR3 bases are TGTGCCAGCAGCTTAGAAGGGTGGCGCAATGAGCAGTTCTTC.

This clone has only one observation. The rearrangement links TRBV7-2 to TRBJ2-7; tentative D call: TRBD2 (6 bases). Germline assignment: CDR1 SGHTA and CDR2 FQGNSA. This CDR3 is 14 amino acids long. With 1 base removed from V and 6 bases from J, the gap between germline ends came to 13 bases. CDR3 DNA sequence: TGTGCCAGCAGCTTAGGGACTATTCTTGGCGAGCAGTACTTC. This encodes CASSLGTILGEQYF.

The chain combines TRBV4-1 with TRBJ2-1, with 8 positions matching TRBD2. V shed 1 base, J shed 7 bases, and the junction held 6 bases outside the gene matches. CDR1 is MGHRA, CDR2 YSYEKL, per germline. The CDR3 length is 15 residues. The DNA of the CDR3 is TGCGCCAGCAGCCAAGGGGGCGGGAGGTCAAATGAGCAGTTCTTC. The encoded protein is CASSQGGGRSNEQFF.

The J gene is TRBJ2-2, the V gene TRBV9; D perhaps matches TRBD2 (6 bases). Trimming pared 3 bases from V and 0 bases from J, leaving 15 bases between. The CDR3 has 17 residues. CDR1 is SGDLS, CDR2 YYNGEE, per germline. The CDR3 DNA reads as TGTGCCAGCAGCGCGGGGGTCGGGGGAGCGAACACCGGGGAGCTGTTTTTT. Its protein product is CASSAGVGGANTGELFF.

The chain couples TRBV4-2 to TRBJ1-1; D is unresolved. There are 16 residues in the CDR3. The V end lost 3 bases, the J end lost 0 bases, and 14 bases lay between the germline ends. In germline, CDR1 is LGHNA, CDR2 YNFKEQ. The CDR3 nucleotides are TGTGCCAGCAGCCATCGCGGCGTCCTAATGAACACTGAAGCTTTCTTT. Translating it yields CASSHRGVLMNTEAFF.

In DNA, the CDR3 is TGTGCCAGCAGCCACCGCGTCTCTGGGGCCAACGTCCTGACTTTC. The encoded protein is CASSHRVSGANVLTF. The chain joins TRBV21-1 to TRBJ2-6; the table gives TRBD2 as D, unverified against the DNA. TRBV21-1 corresponds to a pseudogene. The CDR3 contains 15 residues.

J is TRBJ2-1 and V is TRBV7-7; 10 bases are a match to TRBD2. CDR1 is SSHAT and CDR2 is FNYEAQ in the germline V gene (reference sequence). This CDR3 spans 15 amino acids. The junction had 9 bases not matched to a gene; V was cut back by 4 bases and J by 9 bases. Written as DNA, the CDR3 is TGTGCCAGCAGCTCCGGAGCGGGAGGGGGGGGTGAGCAGTTCTTC. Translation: CASSSGAGGGGEQFF.

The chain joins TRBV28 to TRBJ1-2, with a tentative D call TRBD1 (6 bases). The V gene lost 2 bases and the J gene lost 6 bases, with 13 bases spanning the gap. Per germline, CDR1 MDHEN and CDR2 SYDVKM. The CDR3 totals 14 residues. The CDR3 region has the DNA TGTGCCAGCAGTTTAGAGGGGGTCGGTGATGGCTACACCTTC. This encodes CASSLEGVGDGYTF.

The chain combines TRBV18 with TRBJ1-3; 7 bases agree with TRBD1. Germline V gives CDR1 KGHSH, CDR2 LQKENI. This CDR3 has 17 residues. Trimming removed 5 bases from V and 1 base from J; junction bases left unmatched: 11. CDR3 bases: TGTGCCAGCTCATCCGGACAGGCGGTCGTTTCTGGAAACACCATATATTTT. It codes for CASSSGQAVVSGNTIYF.

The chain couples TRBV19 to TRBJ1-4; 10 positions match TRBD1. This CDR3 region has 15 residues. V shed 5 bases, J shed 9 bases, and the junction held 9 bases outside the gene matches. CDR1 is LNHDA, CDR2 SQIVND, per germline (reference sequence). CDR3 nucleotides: TGTGCCAGTAGTCGCTCGGGGACAGGGGATCAAAAACTGTTTTTT. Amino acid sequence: CASSRSGTGDQKLFF.